A selection of T cell receptor beta chains follows, all from one sample in a study of cytomegalovirus exposure and HLA in healthy donors. Here immunoSEQ multiplex PCR was the method, and the copy in TCRdb shows in-frame clones only, minus some. Seen here are 150,000 to 200,000 clones, around 83% observed once, and the top ten hold less than 5%. Sequencing was carried out using PBMCs. These receptors all come from a middle-aged man in good health and CMV-seropositive. Each CDR3 is given with its conserved first and last residue. The order of the fields is D gene, clone size, J gene, V gene, CDR3 DNA, CDR3 protein. The D gene is left open where the match is weak. The size entry is marked missing in some rows and otherwise reads once, few, many or a size class.

d_gene: NA; abundance: NA; j_gene: TRBJ1-2; v_gene: TRBV28; CDR3nt: TGTGCCAGCAACGACAGGCTCTATGGCTACACCTTC; CDR3aa: CASNDRLYGYTF
d_gene: NA; abundance: few; j_gene: TRBJ1-4; v_gene: TRBV7-2; CDR3nt: TGTGCCAGCAGCTTATGGTCGGGTTCGGGGGTAGAAAAACTGTTTTTT; CDR3aa: CASSLWSGSGVEKLFF
d_gene: TRBD1; abundance: NA; j_gene: TRBJ2-1; v_gene: TRBV5-6; CDR3nt: TGTGCCAGCAGCCCGACGGGACAGGGGTACAATGAGCAGTTCTTC; CDR3aa: CASSPTGQGYNEQFF
d_gene: TRBD1; abundance: NA; j_gene: TRBJ2-1; v_gene: TRBV5-1; CDR3nt: TGCGCCAGCAGCCGGGACAGGGGCTATGAGCAGTTCTTC; CDR3aa: CASSRDRGYEQFF
d_gene: TRBD1; abundance: few; j_gene: TRBJ2-7; v_gene: TRBV5-6; CDR3nt: TGTGCCAGCAGCTTTACAGGGGGCTACGAGCAGTACTTC; CDR3aa: CASSFTGGYEQYF
d_gene: NA; abundance: few; j_gene: TRBJ1-5; v_gene: TRBV19; CDR3nt: TGTGCCAGTAGTATCTCAGGTTGGGGCCAGCCCCAGCATTTT; CDR3aa: CASSISGWGQPQHF
d_gene: TRBD2; abundance: NA; j_gene: TRBJ2-7; v_gene: TRBV5-4; CDR3nt: TGTGCCAGCAGCAAATTATCTAGCGGGGGGACGCTATACGAGCAGTACTTC; CDR3aa: CASSKLSSGGTLYEQYF
d_gene: TRBD2; abundance: NA; j_gene: TRBJ2-7; v_gene: TRBV7-2; CDR3nt: TGTGCCAGCAGCTTAGCTGGCGGGAGGGCCTACGAGCAGTACTTC; CDR3aa: CASSLAGGRAYEQYF
d_gene: NA; abundance: NA; j_gene: TRBJ1-1; v_gene: TRBV6-5; CDR3nt: TGTGCCAGCAGTTCCCGGGGGGCGGGCACTGAAGCTTTCTTT; CDR3aa: CASSSRGAGTEAFF
d_gene: NA; abundance: NA; j_gene: TRBJ2-7; v_gene: TRBV19; CDR3nt: TGTGCCAGTAGCCGCAGGGGCGAGCAGTACTTC; CDR3aa: CASSRRGEQYF
d_gene: TRBD1; abundance: NA; j_gene: TRBJ2-1; v_gene: TRBV19; CDR3nt: TGTGCCAGCGACACCGGGACAGGGGGCTCGGGTGAGCAGTTCTTC; CDR3aa: CASDTGTGGSGEQFF
d_gene: TRBD2; abundance: NA; j_gene: TRBJ2-1; v_gene: TRBV6-1; CDR3nt: TGTGCCAGCAGTGAGCGGACTAGCGGGCCGTACAATGAGCAGTTCTTC; CDR3aa: CASSERTSGPYNEQFF
d_gene: TRBD1; abundance: NA; j_gene: TRBJ1-1; v_gene: TRBV7-2; CDR3nt: TGTGCCAGCAGCTTAGAAAGGGGGCGAACTGAAGCTTTCTTT; CDR3aa: CASSLERGRTEAFF
d_gene: TRBD1; abundance: NA; j_gene: TRBJ2-7; v_gene: TRBV13; CDR3nt: TGTGCCAGCAGCACGAACAGGGGACCCTACGAGCAGTACTTC; CDR3aa: CASSTNRGPYEQYF
d_gene: TRBD2; abundance: NA; j_gene: TRBJ2-3; v_gene: TRBV30; CDR3nt: TGTGCCGCTCGGGAACGGGGGGGCAATACGCAGTATTTT; CDR3aa: CAARERGGNTQYF
d_gene: NA; abundance: NA; j_gene: TRBJ2-5; v_gene: TRBV2; CDR3nt: TGTGCCAGCCGGCGGCTCGCTGAAATACAAGAGACCCAGTACTTC; CDR3aa: CASRRLAEIQETQYF
d_gene: TRBD1; abundance: few; j_gene: TRBJ1-6; v_gene: TRBV5-4; CDR3nt: TGTGCCAGCAGCTTGGCGTGGACAGGGGACTCACCCCTCCACTTT; CDR3aa: CASSLAWTGDSPLHF
d_gene: NA; abundance: NA; j_gene: TRBJ1-2; v_gene: TRBV29-1; CDR3nt: TGCAGCGTCACAGAACCCGGCTACACCTTC; CDR3aa: CSVTEPGYTF
d_gene: NA; abundance: NA; j_gene: TRBJ2-5; v_gene: TRBV29-1; CDR3nt: TGCAGCGTTGGTGAGAGGGAGACCCAGTACTTC; CDR3aa: CSVGERETQYF
d_gene: NA; abundance: NA; j_gene: TRBJ2-3; v_gene: TRBV25-1; CDR3nt: TGTGCCAGCAGTGAACTGGGAAGGGGCGGCACAGATACGCAGTATTTT; CDR3aa: CASSELGRGGTDTQYF
d_gene: NA; abundance: few; j_gene: TRBJ1-3; v_gene: TRBV9; CDR3nt: TGTGCCAGCAGCCTCACGGGGGGGGGAAACACCATATATTTT; CDR3aa: CASSLTGGGNTIYF
d_gene: NA; abundance: NA; j_gene: TRBJ1-4; v_gene: TRBV30; CDR3nt: TGTGCCTGGAGCGGGTCCTCTAATGAAAAACTGTTTTTT; CDR3aa: CAWSGSSNEKLFF
d_gene: NA; abundance: once; j_gene: TRBJ2-1; v_gene: TRBV5-1; CDR3nt: TGCGCCAGCAGCCCTCCTGATCTCAGCTCCTACAATGAGCAGTTCTTC; CDR3aa: CASSPPDLSSYNEQFF
d_gene: NA; abundance: NA; j_gene: TRBJ1-1; v_gene: TRBV7-9; CDR3nt: TGTTCCAGCAGCTTCGGCACTGAAGCTTTCTTT; CDR3aa: CSSSFGTEAFF
d_gene: TRBD1; abundance: NA; j_gene: TRBJ2-7; v_gene: TRBV5-1; CDR3nt: TGCGCCAGCAGCTTAAGACAGGGGTGGTACGAGCAGTACTTC; CDR3aa: CASSLRQGWYEQYF
d_gene: TRBD2; abundance: once; j_gene: TRBJ2-1; v_gene: TRBV7-9; CDR3nt: TGTGCCAGCAGCTCCCGGGGGAGGGACCATGAGCAGTTCTTC; CDR3aa: CASSSRGRDHEQFF
d_gene: TRBD1; abundance: few; j_gene: TRBJ2-1; v_gene: TRBV18; CDR3nt: TGTGCCAGCTCACCACTTTCCGGACAGGGCCACAATGAGCAGTTCTTC; CDR3aa: CASSPLSGQGHNEQFF